What follows is one T cell receptor beta chain and its context. This clone was recorded at least ten times. Its recognized antigen is unknown. The sample holds no much larger clone one base away, and base qualities are not on file. The data derive from a study of metastatic and nonmetastatic thyroid tumors (dated by TCRdb to the early 2020s). Context from the whole study: For patients with malignant and with benign thyroid disease, the researchers compared repertoires between peripheral blood samples and tumor or nodule tissue samples. What the research found in general, with its limitations: In both blood and tumor samples, TCR beta diversity was reported to be significantly higher in malignant tumors than in benign nodules.

No patient had received any treatment before thyroid surgery. Using T-cell receptor beta sequencing, the study looked back at clinical samples from patients collected from about 2011 to 2019. Unmatched junction bases come to 6, with V trimmed by 1 base and J by 6 bases. There are 14 amino acids in the CDR3, from cysteine to phenylalanine inclusive. The retained sequence is limited to the CDR3, 42 bases, with the frame set at the first base. Based on the germline V gene (reference sequence), the CDR1 and CDR2 sequences are MNHEY and SMNVEV. The protocol used for the library was PCR. For sequencing, an Illumina HiSeq 4000 was employed. The TCR beta-chain CDR3 region of each patient was profiled by high-throughput sequencing. The paper's processing steps were these. The researchers built a classifier to tell apart papillary thyroid cancer patients with distant metastasis, based on CDR3 differences among clinicopathological groups. To measure repertoire diversity the researchers used the Shannon index, while the Morisita-Horn index served to gauge how similar the tumor and blood repertoires were. Using fastp at Q25 and MiXCR, TCRdb reprocessed the public reads and kept productive beta chains. V and J calls and clone size were set by TCRdb, not the authors. This sample lists around 30,000 clones; about 15% were detected once. Together, the top ten hold around 4.5% of the sample.

The sample comprised blood. The V and J segments used are TRBV27 and TRBJ2-7, with 7 bases matching TRBD2. This clonotype was obtained from a female donor with papillary thyroid cancer or a benign thyroid nodule (not recorded which). Some clones in this sample may be carry-over from other donors' samples. The CDR3 loop reads CASSLFTSVGEQYF. The DNA sequence is given as TGTGCCAGCAGTTTATTTACTAGCGTCGGCGAGCAGTACTTC.